This TCR beta chain originates from a study of patients and donors after allogeneic stem cell transplantation. TCRdb reanalysed the RT-PCR reads using MiXCR and keeps one entry per CDR3 protein. Among around 240,000 distinct CDR3 sequences listed, roughly 13% were seen once. The ends were cut back, 7 bases at V and 2 bases at J, with 9 bases in the middle. The germline gives CDR1 SQVTM, CDR2 ANQGSEA. The CDR3 spans 12 residues. V usage is TRBV29-1 and J usage is TRBJ1-5; D ambiguous. The sample consisted of blood, either unsorted or a sorted T cell fraction (not recorded which). The source is a human donor who was either an allogeneic HSCT recipient or a stem cell or donor lymphocyte infusion donor (not recorded which). It is not recorded whose cells these are; they may come from a transplant donor. The CDR3 region has the DNA TGCAGCGCCCGGCACGGCAATCAGCCCCAGCATTTT. It codes for CSARHGNQPQHF.